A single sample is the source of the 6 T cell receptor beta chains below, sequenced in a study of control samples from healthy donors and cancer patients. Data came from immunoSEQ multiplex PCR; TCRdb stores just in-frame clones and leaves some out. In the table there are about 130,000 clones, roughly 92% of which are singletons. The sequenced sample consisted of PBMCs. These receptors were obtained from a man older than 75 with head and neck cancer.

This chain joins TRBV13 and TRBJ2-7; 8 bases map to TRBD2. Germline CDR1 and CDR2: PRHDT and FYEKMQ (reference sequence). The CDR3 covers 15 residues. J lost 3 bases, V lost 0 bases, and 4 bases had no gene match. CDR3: CASSLGGLADYEQYF. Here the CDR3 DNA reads TGTGCCAGCAGCTTAGGAGGACTAGCAGACTACGAGCAGTACTTC.

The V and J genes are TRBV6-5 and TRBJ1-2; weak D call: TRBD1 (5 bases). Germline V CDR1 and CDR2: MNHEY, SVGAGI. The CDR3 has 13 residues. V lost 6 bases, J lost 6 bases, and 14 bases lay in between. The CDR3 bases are TGTGCCAGCAGCCGAGACAGACATGATGGCTACACCTTC. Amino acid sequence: CASSRDRHDGYTF.

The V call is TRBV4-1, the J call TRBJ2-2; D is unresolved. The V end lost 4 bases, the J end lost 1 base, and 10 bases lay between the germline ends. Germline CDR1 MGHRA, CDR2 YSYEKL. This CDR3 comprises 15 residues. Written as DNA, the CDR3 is TGCGCCAGCAGCCGTCGTTCAGGGAACACCGGGGAGCTGTTTTTT. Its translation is CASSRRSGNTGELFF.

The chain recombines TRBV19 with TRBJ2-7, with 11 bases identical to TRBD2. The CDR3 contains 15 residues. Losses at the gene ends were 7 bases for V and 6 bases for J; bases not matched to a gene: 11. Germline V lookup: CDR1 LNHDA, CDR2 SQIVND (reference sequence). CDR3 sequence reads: CASNPGTSGLGEQYF. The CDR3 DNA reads TGTGCCAGTAACCCGGGGACTAGCGGTTTGGGCGAGCAGTACTTC.

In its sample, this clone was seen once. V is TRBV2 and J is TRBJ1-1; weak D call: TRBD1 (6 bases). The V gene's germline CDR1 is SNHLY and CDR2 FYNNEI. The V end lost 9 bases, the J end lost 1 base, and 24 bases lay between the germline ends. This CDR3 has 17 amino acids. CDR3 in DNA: TGTGCCAGGAAACGTTACTCCGGGACAAACGAGAACACTGAAGCTTTCTTT. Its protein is CARKRYSGTNENTEAFF.

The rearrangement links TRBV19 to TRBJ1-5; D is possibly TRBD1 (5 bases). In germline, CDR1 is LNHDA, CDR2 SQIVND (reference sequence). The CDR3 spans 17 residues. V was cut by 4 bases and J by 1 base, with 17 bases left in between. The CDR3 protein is CASSTTSIGTSNQPQHF. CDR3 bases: TGTGCCAGTAGTACTACCTCGATCGGGACCAGCAATCAGCCCCAGCATTTT.